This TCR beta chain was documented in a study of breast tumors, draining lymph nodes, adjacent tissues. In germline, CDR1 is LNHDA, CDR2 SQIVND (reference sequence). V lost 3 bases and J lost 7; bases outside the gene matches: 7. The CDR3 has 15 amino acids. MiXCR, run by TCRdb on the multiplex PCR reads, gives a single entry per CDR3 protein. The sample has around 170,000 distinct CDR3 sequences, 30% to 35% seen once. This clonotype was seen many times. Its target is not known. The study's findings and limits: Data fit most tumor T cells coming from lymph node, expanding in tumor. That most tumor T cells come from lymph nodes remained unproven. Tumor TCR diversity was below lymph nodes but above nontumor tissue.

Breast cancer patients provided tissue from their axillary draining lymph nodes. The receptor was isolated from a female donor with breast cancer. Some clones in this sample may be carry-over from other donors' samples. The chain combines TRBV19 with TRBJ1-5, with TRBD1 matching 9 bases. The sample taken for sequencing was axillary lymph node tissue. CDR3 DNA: TGTGCCAGTAGTATGACCGGGACAGGGAACCAGCCCCAGCATTTT. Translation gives CASSMTGTGNQPQHF. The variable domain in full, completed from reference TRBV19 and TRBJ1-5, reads DGGITQSPKYLFRKEGQNVTLSCEQNLNHDAMYWYRQDPGQGLRLIYYSQIVNDFQKGDIAEGYSVSREKKESFPLTVTSAQKNPTAFYLCASSMTGTGNQPQHFGDGTRLSIL.